The clone carrying this T cell receptor beta chain was seen a single time. This record belongs to a study of shared clonotypes between healthy human individuals. The assay was immunoSEQ multiplex PCR, and TCRdb's table has in-frame clones only and misses some. The repertoire holds about 1 million clones, with about 75% as singletons. The CDR3 is 14 residues long. Germline CDR1 SGHRS, CDR2 YFSETQ. Deletions cut 4 bases from V and 4 bases from J, with 14 bases between. The chain has TRBV5-1 and TRBJ1-1; a weak D match, TRBD1 (6 bases). The sequenced sample was memory CD4+ T cells sorted from blood. Specified subset: CD45RA-negative fraction. The clonotype comes from a man younger than 35 in good health. CDR3: CASSEDSAGTEAFF. The DNA of the CDR3 is TGCGCCAGCAGCGAGGACAGTGCGGGCACTGAAGCTTTCTTT. The whole variable domain, filled in from reference TRBV5-1 and TRBJ1-1, reads KAGVTQTPRYLIKTRGQQVTLSCSPISGHRSVSWYQQTPGQGLQFLFEYFSETQRNKGNFPGRFSGRQFSNSRSEMNVSTLELGDSALYLCASSEDSAGTEAFFGQGTRLTVV.